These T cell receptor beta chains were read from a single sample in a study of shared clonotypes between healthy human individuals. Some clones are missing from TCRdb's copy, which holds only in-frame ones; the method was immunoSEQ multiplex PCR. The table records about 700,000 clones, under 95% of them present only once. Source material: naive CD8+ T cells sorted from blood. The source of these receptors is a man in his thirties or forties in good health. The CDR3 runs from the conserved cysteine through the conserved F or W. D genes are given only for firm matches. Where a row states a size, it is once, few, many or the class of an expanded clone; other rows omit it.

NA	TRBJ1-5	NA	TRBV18	TGTGCCAGCTCACCGTTAGAGGGCAATCAGCCCCAGCATTTT	CASSPLEGNQPQHF
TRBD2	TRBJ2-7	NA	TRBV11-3	TGTGCCAGCAGCGGGCGGGAGGCTGGAGACGAGCAGTACTTC	CASSGREAGDEQYF
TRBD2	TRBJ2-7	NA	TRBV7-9	TGTGCCAGCAGTTTTGACAGCCCCGCGGGGGACGAGCAGTACTTC	CASSFDSPAGDEQYF
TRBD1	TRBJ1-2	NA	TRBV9	TGTGCCAGCAGCCACACCGGGACAGCCTATGGCTACACCTTC	CASSHTGTAYGYTF
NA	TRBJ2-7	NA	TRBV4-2	TGTGCCAGCAGCCCAACGGGGAGCAGCTGGGGCTCCTACGAGCAGTACTTC	CASSPTGSSWGSYEQYF
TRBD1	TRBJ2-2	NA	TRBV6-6	TGTGCCAGCAGTCGGACAGGGTTAACTGGGGAGCTGTTTTTT	CASSRTGLTGELFF
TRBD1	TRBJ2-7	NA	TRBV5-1	TGCGCCACCTCGCCGGGACAGGGGAAGGACGAGCAGTACTTC	CATSPGQGKDEQYF
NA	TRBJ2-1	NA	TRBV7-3	TGTGCCAGCAGCTTATTTAACGATGAGCAGTTCTTC	CASSLFNDEQFF
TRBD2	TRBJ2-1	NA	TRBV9	TGTGCCAGCAGCGTAAGCGGGGATAGCTCCTACAATGAGCAGTTCTTC	CASSVSGDSSYNEQFF
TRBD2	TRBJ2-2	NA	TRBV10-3	TGTGCCATCAGTGGGACTAGCGGGAGGGCCCCCGGGGAGCTGTTTTTT	CAISGTSGRAPGELFF
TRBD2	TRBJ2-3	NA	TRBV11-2	TGTGCCAGCAGCTCCGCGGGAGGGGCAGATACGCAGTATTTT	CASSSAGGADTQYF
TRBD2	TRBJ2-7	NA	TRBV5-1	TGCGCCAGCAGCTTGGTACTAGCGGGAGGCGAGCAGTACTTC	CASSLVLAGGEQYF
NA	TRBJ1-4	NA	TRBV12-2	TGTGCAAGTCGCTCACCGACCGGGATACTGTTTTTT	CASRSPTGILFF
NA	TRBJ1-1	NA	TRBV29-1	TGCAGCCTGGGACATAACACTGAAGCTTTCTTT	CSLGHNTEAFF
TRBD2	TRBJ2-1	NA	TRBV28	TGTGCCAGCAGTTTGCTCTTAGCGGGAGAGGACAATGAGCAGTTCTTC	CASSLLLAGEDNEQFF
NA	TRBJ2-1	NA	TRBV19	TGTGCCAGTAGTTTCATAGGGGCTTACAATGAGCAGTTCTTC	CASSFIGAYNEQFF
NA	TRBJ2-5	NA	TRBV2	TGTGCCAGCAAGGCGGGACACTTCCAAGAGACCCAGTACTTC	CASKAGHFQETQYF
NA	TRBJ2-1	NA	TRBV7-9	TGTGCCAGCAGCCCCCCACGGATAGGGGAATACAATGAGCAGTTCTTC	CASSPPRIGEYNEQFF
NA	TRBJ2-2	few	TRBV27	TGTGCCAGCAGTTTATATTCCGGGGAGCTGTTTTTT	CASSLYSGELFF
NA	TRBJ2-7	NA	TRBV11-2	TGTGCCAGCAGCTTAGATGGGAGGCGGGAGCAGTACTTC	CASSLDGRREQYF
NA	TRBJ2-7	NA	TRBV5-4	TGTGCCAGCAGCTTGGCACCAATCTACGAGCAGTACTTC	CASSLAPIYEQYF
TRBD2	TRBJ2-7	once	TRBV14	TGTGCCAGCAGCCCCGGGACTAGCACATACGAGCAGTACTTC	CASSPGTSTYEQYF
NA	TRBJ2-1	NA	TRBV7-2	TGTGCCAGCAGCTTTGGCAATGAGCAGTTCTTC	CASSFGNEQFF
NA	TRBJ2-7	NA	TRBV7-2	TGTGCCAGCAGCCCACACCGGGACTGGGGGCTCGAGCAGTACTTC	CASSPHRDWGLEQYF
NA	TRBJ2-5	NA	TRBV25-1	TGTGCCAGCAGTGACCCGGGACCCATCCAAGGGGCCCAGTACTTC	CASSDPGPIQGAQYF
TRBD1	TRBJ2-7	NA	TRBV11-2	TGTGCCAGCAGCGGCCGGGACAGGGGGTCGTACGAGCAGTACTTC	CASSGRDRGSYEQYF
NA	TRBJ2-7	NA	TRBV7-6	TGTGCCAGCAGCTTATCGAGGGGGGGCAGGGGCTCCTACGAGCAGTACTTC	CASSLSRGGRGSYEQYF
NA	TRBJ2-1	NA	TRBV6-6	TGTGCCAGCAGCGAATACAGCTTCCCATACAATGAGCAGTTCTTC	CASSEYSFPYNEQFF
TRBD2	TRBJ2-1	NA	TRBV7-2	TGTGCCAGCAGTGATGAAGCGGGACTAGCGGGAGGGCCACTCCATGAGCAGTTCTTC	CASSDEAGLAGGPLHEQFF
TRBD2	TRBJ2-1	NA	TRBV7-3	TGTGCCAGCAGCTTAACGGCGGGGGAAAGCTCCTACAATGAGCAGTTCTTC	CASSLTAGESSYNEQFF
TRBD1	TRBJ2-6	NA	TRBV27	TGTGCCAGCAGCTATTACCATGGGGGGGACAGGGACCACGACCCTGGGGCCAACGTCCTGACTTTC	CASSYYHGGDRDHDPGANVLTF
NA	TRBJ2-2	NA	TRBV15	TGTGCCACCAGCAGAGATAGACGGACAGACATCGGGGAGCTGTTTTTT	CATSRDRRTDIGELFF
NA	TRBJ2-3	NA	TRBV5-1	TGCGCCAGCAGCTTGGAGACCAGTGAAGATACGCAGTATTTT	CASSLETSEDTQYF
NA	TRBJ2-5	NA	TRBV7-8	TGTGCCAGCAGCCTAGGGGGGACCGGCGGAGAGACCCAGTACTTC	CASSLGGTGGETQYF
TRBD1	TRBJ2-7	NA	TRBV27	TGTGCCAGCACCACAGGGGGAAGGACCCGCGAGCAGTACTTC	CASTTGGRTREQYF
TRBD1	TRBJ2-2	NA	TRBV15	TGTGCCACCTTGACAGGGGTAACCGGGGAGCTGTTTTTT	CATLTGVTGELFF
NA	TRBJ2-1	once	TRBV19	TGTGCCAGTACCGCCCCCTTGAGGATGGATGAGCAGTTCTTC	CASTAPLRMDEQFF
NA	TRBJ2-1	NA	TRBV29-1	TGCAGCGCCAGGACTTTCACCTACAATGAGCAGTTCTTC	CSARTFTYNEQFF
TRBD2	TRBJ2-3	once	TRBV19	TGTGCCAGTAGTATAGGACTAGCGGGAGAGATGGATACGCAGTATTTT	CASSIGLAGEMDTQYF
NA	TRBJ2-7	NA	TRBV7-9	TGTGCCAGCAGCGATCCCTCAGCATACGAGCAGTACTTC	CASSDPSAYEQYF
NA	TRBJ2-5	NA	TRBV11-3	TGTGCCAGCAGCTGGGACGGGGAGACCCAGTACTTC	CASSWDGETQYF